These 28 T cell receptor beta chains were sequenced from one sample in a study of regulatory T cells in long-lasting Graves disease. Library construction for TCR beta used iRepertoire HTBI primers and Arm-PCR of CDR3 regions. TCRdb processed the multiplex PCR reads anew with MiXCR; each CDR3 protein has one entry. The data show under 450,000 distinct CDR3 sequences, roughly 15% seen once. Time point reported: newly diagnosed GD, antithyroid drugs for less than 3 months. After RNA was extracted from PBMCs, the TCR library was made from it. These data were also reused for a study on T cells in Graves' hyperthyroidism and ophthalmopathy.

The material sequenced was peripheral blood mononuclear cells (PBMCs), taken at new diagnosis, from a patient treated with antithyroid drugs. The source of these receptors is a young woman with Graves disease.

This clonotype was recorded many times. This chain links TRBV2 with TRBJ2-1, with a possible D match to TRBD2 (6 bases). CDR1 is SNHLY and CDR2 is FYNNEI in the germline V gene. The CDR3 contains 15 residues. Trimming removed 2 bases at V and 5 bases at J, with 13 bases between. This chain's CDR3 is CASSELGLSNNEQFF. Here the CDR3 DNA reads TGTGCCAGCAGTGAACTGGGACTGTCAAACAATGAGCAGTTCTTC.

V usage is TRBV6-5 and J usage is TRBJ2-6; no definite D call. The CDR3 consists of 14 residues. CDR1 is MNHEY and CDR2 is SVGAGI in the germline V gene. The V gene lost 4 bases and the J gene lost 3 bases, with 7 bases spanning the gap. CDR3 protein: CASSLSVGANVLTF. The CDR3 coding sequence is TGTGCCAGCAGTTTGTCAGTTGGGGCCAACGTCCTGACTTTC.

Ten or more counts support this clonotype. The chain carries TRBV4-1 and TRBJ1-5; the match to TRBD1 covers 9 bases. The CDR3 is 19 amino acids. Germline V CDR1 and CDR2: MGHRA, YSYEKL. V was pared by 0 bases and J by 2 bases, with 11 bases of the junction left unmatched. The CDR3 DNA reads TGCGCCAGCAGCCAAGATGGGCGACAGGGGGGAACGGGCAATCAGCCCCAGCATTTT. Protein sequence: CASSQDGRQGGTGNQPQHF.

The table lists this clonotype with a few counts. The chain uses TRBV10-1 and TRBJ2-7, with D hard to call. Trimming took off 0 bases at V and 2 bases at J, with 14 bases between the two ends. This CDR3 region has 16 residues. CDR1 WNHNN and CDR2 SYGVQD come from the germline V gene (reference sequence). In nucleotides, the CDR3 is TGCGCCAGCAGTGAGTCGCGGTCCCCTTCCGCCTACGAGCAGTACTTC. Translation gives CASSESRSPSAYEQYF.

At least ten counts were recorded for this clonotype. This chain uses TRBV6-1 with TRBJ2-1; TRBD2 agrees at 7 bases. The length of the CDR3 is 15 residues. Germline CDR1 is MNHNS and CDR2 is SASEGT. V shed 4 bases, J shed 8 bases, and the junction held 11 bases outside the gene matches. DNA for the CDR3: TGTGCCAGCAGTGTAAGGGAGGGAGAGCCTTATGAGCAGTTCTTC. Translation gives CASSVREGEPYEQFF.

This clonotype appeared many times. The chain employs TRBV3-1 and TRBJ2-7, with D uncertain. V lost 0 bases and J lost 1, with 7 bases in between. The germline gives CDR1 LGHDT, CDR2 YNNKEL (reference sequence). The CDR3 loop spans 14 amino acids. This CDR3 is CASSQDRASYEQYF. The CDR3 region has the DNA TGTGCCAGCAGCCAAGACCGGGCTTCCTACGAGCAGTACTTC.

In its sample, this clonotype was seen a few times. The V and J genes are TRBV6-1 and TRBJ1-6; D uncertain. The CDR3 sequence is 16 residues long. Looked up from germline, CDR1 is MNHNS and CDR2 is SASEGT. The V gene lost 6 bases and the J gene lost 5 bases, with 17 bases spanning the gap. This chain's CDR3 is CASSLTRHPNNSPLHF. The CDR3 DNA sequence: TGTGCCAGCAGCCTCACCCGACACCCGAATAATTCACCCCTCCACTTT.

This chain joins TRBV29-1 and TRBJ2-7; the D gene is possibly TRBD2 (7 bases). Germline lookup yields CDR1 SQVTM and CDR2 ANQGSEA. This CDR3 has 14 residues. Deletions cut 0 bases from V and 3 bases from J, with 12 bases between. The CDR3 region is CSVEEGGGGYEQYF. The DNA for the CDR3 is TGCAGCGTTGAAGAGGGAGGGGGAGGCTACGAGCAGTACTTC.

This clonotype has a count of ten or more. V is TRBV28 and J is TRBJ2-1; no clear D gene. The V and J ends lost 3 bases and 5 bases respectively, with 8 bases between them. Looked up from germline, CDR1 is MDHEN and CDR2 is SYDVKM. The CDR3 is made up of 13 amino acids. CDR3 nucleotides: TGTGCCAGCAGTTTCGCCAGCCACAATGAGCAGTTCTTC. Encoded protein: CASSFASHNEQFF.

This clonotype was counted many times. The rearrangement joins TRBV5-6 to TRBJ2-7; the D gene is possibly TRBD2 (5 bases). CDR3 length: 13 residues. Trimming left V 6 bases short and J 4 bases short, with 14 bases between. The germline CDR1 and CDR2 sequences are SGHDT and YYEEEE. The CDR3 reads CASNIDGIYEQYF. The CDR3, as DNA: TGTGCCAGCAACATCGACGGGATTTACGAGCAGTACTTC.

This clonotype was counted at least ten times. The chain combines TRBV28 with TRBJ2-1; D perhaps matches TRBD1 (5 bases). This CDR3 has 14 amino acids. Germline V CDR1 and CDR2: MDHEN, SYDVKM. V was clipped by 3 bases and J by 0 bases, with 6 bases between them. CDR3 bases: TGTGCCAGCAGTTTCAGGGTCTCCTACAATGAGCAGTTCTTC. Amino acid sequence: CASSFRVSYNEQFF.

This clonotype has ten or more counts. The chain combines TRBV20-1 with TRBJ1-2; D possibly corresponds to TRBD1 (5 bases). This CDR3 has 12 residues. V lost 5 bases and J 2 bases, leaving 9 bases between the germline ends. Germline assignment: CDR1 DFQATT and CDR2 SNEGSKA (reference sequence). CDR3 sequence (DNA): TGCAGTGCTCGCGGGGGGAACTATGGCTACACCTTC. As protein: CSARGGNYGYTF.

The chain links TRBV27 to TRBJ1-2, with 7 nucleotides matching TRBD1. There are 13 residues in the CDR3. J was trimmed by 1 base and V by 8 bases; bases with no gene match: 4. The germline V gene encodes CDR1 MNHEY and CDR2 SMNVEV (reference sequence). This chain's CDR3 is CASRDSINYGYTF. The CDR3 nucleotides are TGTGCCAGCCGGGACAGTATTAACTATGGCTACACCTTC.

This clonotype was detected many times. This chain connects TRBV10-3 to TRBJ1-4; D ambiguous. This CDR3 comprises 16 residues. V lost 3 bases and J 3 bases, leaving 14 bases between the germline ends. Germline V gives CDR1 ENHRY, CDR2 SYGVKD. CDR3 protein: CAISEFSSGPNEKLFF. The CDR3 DNA follows: TGTGCCATCAGTGAATTTTCGTCTGGGCCTAATGAAAAACTGTTTTTT.

This clonotype showed up many times. The rearrangement uses TRBV10-3 and TRBJ2-2; the D gene is possibly TRBD1 (6 bases). V was clipped by 8 bases and J by 6 bases, with 13 bases between them. Germline CDR1 ENHRY, CDR2 SYGVKD. The CDR3 totals 13 residues. The CDR3 DNA follows: TGTGCCATCCCAGGGGCGTCCCCCGGGGAGCTGTTTTTT. Amino acids: CAIPGASPGELFF.

This clonotype was found once. The rearrangement uses TRBV5-1 and TRBJ2-1, with 13 bases lining up with TRBD2. The CDR3 contains 18 residues. With 2 bases clipped from V and 6 bases from J, the junction kept 11 bases outside the gene matches. Per germline, CDR1 SGHRS and CDR2 YFSETQ. The CDR3 loop is CASSFETSGRPGRNEQFF. CDR3 DNA sequence: TGCGCCAGCAGCTTTGAGACTAGCGGGAGGCCGGGGCGCAATGAGCAGTTCTTC.

The CDR3 spells CASTPGPEAFF. CDR3 DNA sequence: TGTGCCAGCACCCCGGGCCCCGAAGCTTTCTTT. This sequence joins TRBV6-1 and TRBJ1-1, with unresolved D. Germline CDR1 MNHNS, CDR2 SASEGT. The length of the CDR3 is 11 residues. V shed 7 bases and J shed 8 bases, with 11 bases lying between them.

The chain employs TRBV10-3 and TRBJ2-3; 10 bases are a match to TRBD1. The V segment lost 11 bases and the J segment 6 bases; nucleotides outside the gene matches: 11. The CDR3 has 14 residues. In germline, CDR1 is ENHRY, CDR2 SYGVKD. CDR3 sequence reads: CAARPGTGADTQYF. The CDR3 nucleotides read TGTGCCGCAAGACCCGGGACAGGGGCCGATACGCAGTATTTT.

The chain carries TRBV20-1 and TRBJ2-7; TRBD1 might be the D (5 bases). Trimming took 4 bases from V and 2 from J, leaving 12 bases between them. There are 13 residues in the CDR3. CDR1 and CDR2 from the germline V gene are DFQATT and SNEGSKA (reference sequence). The CDR3 reads CSAKGPEPYEQYF. The CDR3 nucleotides read TGCAGTGCTAAGGGGCCAGAGCCCTACGAGCAGTACTTC.

This clonotype was detected many times. The chain carries TRBV11-2 and TRBJ2-1; maybe TRBD2 (6 bases). This CDR3 is 13 amino acids long. Germline V gene sequence: CDR1 SGHAT, CDR2 FQNNGV. The V and J ends lost 1 base and 7 bases respectively, with 8 bases between them. This chain's CDR3 is CASSLVLANEQFF. As DNA, the CDR3 is TGTGCCAGCAGCTTAGTCCTAGCGAATGAGCAGTTCTTC.

This clonotype has only a few counts. V gene TRBV12-3 or TRBV12-4 combines with J gene TRBJ2-2; D is uncertain. The ends were cut back, 4 bases at V and 0 bases at J, with 6 bases in the middle. CDR3 length: 14 residues. The CDR3 region is CASSSKPNTGELFF. As DNA, the CDR3 is TGTGCCAGCAGTTCAAAGCCGAACACCGGGGAGCTGTTTTTT.

Ten or more counts support this clonotype. This chain links TRBV2 with TRBJ2-7; 15 nucleotides match TRBD2. This CDR3 is 17 amino acids long. Germline CDR1 is SNHLY and CDR2 is FYNNEI. With V trimmed by 5 bases and J by 5 bases, 10 bases remained unmatched. CDR3 bases: TGTGCCAGCAGTCCCGGCCGGACTAGCGGGAGGGCCCACGAGCAGTACTTC. This gives the protein CASSPGRTSGRAHEQYF.

This clonotype appeared many times. This sequence joins TRBV7-9 and TRBJ2-1; D unresolved. Germline V gene lookup returns CDR1 SEHNR and CDR2 FQNEAQ (reference sequence). V lost 2 bases, J lost 0 bases, and 5 bases lay in between. The CDR3 has 14 amino acids. CDR3 DNA sequence: TGTGCCAGCAGCTTAACCGCCTCCTACAATGAGCAGTTCTTC. Translated: CASSLTASYNEQFF.

This clonotype was counted many times. The J gene is TRBJ2-3, the V gene TRBV7-9; TRBD1 matches at 7 bases. This CDR3 is built from 15 residues. The V gene end was trimmed by 2 bases and the J gene end by 0 bases; junction bases not matched to a gene: 2. CDR1 is SEHNR and CDR2 is FQNEAQ in the germline V gene (reference sequence). The CDR3 DNA sequence: TGTGCCAGCAGCTTATTGACAGGGAGCACAGATACGCAGTATTTT. This sequence encodes CASSLLTGSTDTQYF. The full variable domain, rest sourced from reference TRBV7-9 and TRBJ2-3, is DTGVSQNPRHKITKRGQNVTFRCDPISEHNRLYWYRQTLGQGPEFLTYFQNEAQLEKSRLLSDRFSAERPKGSFSTLEIQRTEQGDSAMYLCASSLLTGSTDTQYFGPGTRLTVL.

There are many counts of this clonotype. The V gene is TRBV10-3, the J gene TRBJ2-2, with D unresolved. The V gene lost 4 bases and the J gene lost 1 base, with 1 base spanning the gap. CDR1 and CDR2 from the germline V gene are ENHRY and SYGVKD. This CDR3 has 12 amino acids. CDR3 protein: CAISGNTGELFF. The CDR3 DNA follows: TGTGCCATCAGTGGGAACACCGGGGAGCTGTTTTTT.

The rearrangement joins TRBV5-6 to TRBJ2-7, with 9 nucleotides matching TRBD2. CDR3 length: 18 residues. Germline V gives CDR1 SGHDT, CDR2 YYEEEE. V gave up 4 bases and J gave up 1 base; unmatched junction bases: 15. The CDR3 DNA follows: TGTGCCAGCAGCCTCTTCGGGACTAGCTTAAGTCCATCCTACGAGCAGTACTTC. Protein product: CASSLFGTSLSPSYEQYF.

This clonotype was detected a few times. The V and J genes are TRBV11-2 and TRBJ1-4, with D possibly TRBD1 on 6 matching bases. This CDR3 spans 14 amino acids. CDR1 is SGHAT and CDR2 is FQNNGV in the germline V gene. Trimming removed 4 bases at V and 8 bases at J, with 14 bases between. The CDR3 reads CASSSQGIGEKLFF. The CDR3 nucleotides are TGTGCCAGCAGCTCCCAGGGGATAGGGGAAAAACTGTTTTTT.

The chain carries TRBV4-2 and TRBJ1-2; D ambiguous. The CDR3 is 13 amino acids. Deletions cut 0 bases from V and 5 bases from J, with 7 bases between. Germline values: CDR1 LGHNA, CDR2 YNFKEQ. The CDR3 is CASSQDGLYGYTF. The CDR3 bases are TGTGCCAGCAGCCAAGATGGGCTTTATGGCTACACCTTC.